The source of this TCR beta chain is a study of T cells after yellow fever vaccination. Findings and caveats of the study: Most clones from primary vaccination resurfaced after the booster (under 97% CD4, around 90% CD8).

This clonotype appeared a few times. Its antigen is as yet unknown. They built TCR cDNA with 5'RACE template switching, a step that put in a universal primer site and UMIs. Using its own MiXCR run on the 5' RACE reads, TCRdb lists one record per CDR3 protein. The table records 300,000 or so distinct CDR3 sequences, roughly 7.5% of them present only once. From germline, CDR1 is LNHDA and CDR2 SQIVND (reference sequence). V was clipped by 7 bases and J by 4 bases, with 14 bases between them. The CDR3 covers 14 residues. Here the sequenced sample was PBMCs, taken about 49 days after the first yellow fever vaccination. The chain recombines TRBV19 with TRBJ2-1; D not resolved. This receptor was taken from a man younger than 30 who received the YFV17D yellow fever vaccine. CDR3 nucleotides: TGTGCCAGTACCCTAAGGGTCGGGTACAATGAGCAGTTCTTC. It yields the protein CASTLRVGYNEQFF.